A single T cell receptor (beta chain) is shown here with its context. Trimming took 4 bases from V and 5 from J; bases not matched to a gene: 7. This CDR3 is 14 amino acids long. The germline gives CDR1 MGHRA, CDR2 YSYEKL. Method: immunoSEQ multiplex PCR; TCRdb's copy keeps in-frame clones and lacks some. In the table there are under 300,000 clones, 82% of which are singletons. The data originate from a study of control samples from healthy donors and cancer patients. This TCR was sampled from an older woman with lung cancer. V and J are TRBV4-1 and TRBJ1-1; 7 positions agree with TRBD1. Specimen: PBMCs. CDR3 loop: CASSLVQGETEAFF. For the CDR3, the DNA is TGCGCCAGCAGCCTCGTCCAGGGGGAAACTGAAGCTTTCTTT.